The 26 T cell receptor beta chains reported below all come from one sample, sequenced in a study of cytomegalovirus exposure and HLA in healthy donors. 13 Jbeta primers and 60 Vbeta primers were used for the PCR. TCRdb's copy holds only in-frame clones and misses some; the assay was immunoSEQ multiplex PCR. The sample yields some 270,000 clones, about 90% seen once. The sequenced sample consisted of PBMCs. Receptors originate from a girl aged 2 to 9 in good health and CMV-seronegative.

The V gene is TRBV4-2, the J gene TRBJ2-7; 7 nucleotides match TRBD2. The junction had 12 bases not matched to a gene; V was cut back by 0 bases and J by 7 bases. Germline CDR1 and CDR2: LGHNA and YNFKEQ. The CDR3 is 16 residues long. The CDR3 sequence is CASSQDWGGRVWEQYF. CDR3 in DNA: TGTGCCAGCAGCCAAGATTGGGGGGGGAGAGTGTGGGAGCAGTACTTC.

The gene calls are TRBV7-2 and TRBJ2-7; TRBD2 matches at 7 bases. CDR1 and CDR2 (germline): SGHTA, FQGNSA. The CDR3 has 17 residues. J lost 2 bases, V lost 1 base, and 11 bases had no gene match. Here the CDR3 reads CASSLVLLSGTAYEQYF. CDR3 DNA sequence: TGTGCCAGCAGCTTAGTCCTGCTGAGCGGGACTGCCTACGAGCAGTACTTC.

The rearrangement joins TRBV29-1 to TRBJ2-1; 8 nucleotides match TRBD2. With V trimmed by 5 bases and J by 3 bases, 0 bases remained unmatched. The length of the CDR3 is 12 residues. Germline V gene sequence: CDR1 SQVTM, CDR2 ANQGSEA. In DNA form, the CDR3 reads TGCAGCGTTCTAGCGGGCTACAATGAGCAGTTCTTC. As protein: CSVLAGYNEQFF.

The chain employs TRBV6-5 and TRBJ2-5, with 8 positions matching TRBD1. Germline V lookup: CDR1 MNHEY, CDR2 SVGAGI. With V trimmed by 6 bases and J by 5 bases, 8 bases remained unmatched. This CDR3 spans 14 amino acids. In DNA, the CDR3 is TGTGCCAGCAGGGGATTCAGGGGGCCCGAGACCCAGTACTTC. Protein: CASRGFRGPETQYF.

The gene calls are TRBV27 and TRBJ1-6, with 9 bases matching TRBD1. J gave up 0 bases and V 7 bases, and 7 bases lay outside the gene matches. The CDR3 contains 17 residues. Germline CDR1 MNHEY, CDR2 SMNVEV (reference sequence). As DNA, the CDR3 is TGTGCCAGCAACCCCGGGACAGGGAGCTCCTATAATTCACCCCTCCACTTT. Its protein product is CASNPGTGSSYNSPLHF.

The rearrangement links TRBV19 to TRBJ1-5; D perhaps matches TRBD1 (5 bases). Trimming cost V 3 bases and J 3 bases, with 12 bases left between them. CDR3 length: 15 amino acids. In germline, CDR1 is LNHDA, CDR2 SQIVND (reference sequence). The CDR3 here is CASSMGTGINQPQHF. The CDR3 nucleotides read TGTGCCAGTAGTATGGGGACTGGGATCAATCAGCCCCAGCATTTT. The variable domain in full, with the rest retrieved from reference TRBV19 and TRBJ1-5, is DGGITQSPKYLFRKEGQNVTLSCEQNLNHDAMYWYRQDPGQGLRLIYYSQIVNDFQKGDIAEGYSVSREKKESFPLTVTSAQKNPTAFYLCASSMGTGINQPQHFGDGTRLSIL.

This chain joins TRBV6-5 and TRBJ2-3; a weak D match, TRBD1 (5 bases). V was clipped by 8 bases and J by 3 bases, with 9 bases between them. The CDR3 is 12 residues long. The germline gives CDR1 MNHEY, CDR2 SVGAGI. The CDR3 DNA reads TGTGCCAGCTCAGCAGGGACAGATACGCAGTATTTT. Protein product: CASSAGTDTQYF.

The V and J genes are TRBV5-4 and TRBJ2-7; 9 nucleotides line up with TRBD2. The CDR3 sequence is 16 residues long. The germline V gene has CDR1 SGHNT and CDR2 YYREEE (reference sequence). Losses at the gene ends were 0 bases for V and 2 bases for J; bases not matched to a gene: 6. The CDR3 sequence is CASSLELGGRAYEQYF. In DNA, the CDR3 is TGTGCCAGCAGCTTGGAATTGGGCGGGAGGGCCTACGAGCAGTACTTC. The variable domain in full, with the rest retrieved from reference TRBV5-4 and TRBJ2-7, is ETGVTQSPTHLIKTRGQQVTLRCSSQSGHNTVSWYQQALGQGPQFIFQYYREEENGRGNFPPRFSGLQFPNYSSELNVNALELDDSALYLCASSLELGGRAYEQYFGPGTRLTVT.

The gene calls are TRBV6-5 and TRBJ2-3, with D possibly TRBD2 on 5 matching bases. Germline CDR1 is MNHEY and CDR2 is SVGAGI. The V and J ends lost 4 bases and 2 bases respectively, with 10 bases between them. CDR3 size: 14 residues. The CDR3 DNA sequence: TGTGCCAGCAGTTTGTACGGGATCACAGATACGCAGTATTTT. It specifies CASSLYGITDTQYF.

CDR3 loop: CAINKGTGGGFTEAFF. CDR3 sequence (DNA): TGTGCCATCAACAAGGGGACAGGGGGCGGTTTCACTGAAGCTTTCTTT. The chain links TRBV10-3 to TRBJ1-1; 12 bases are shared with TRBD1. CDR1 and CDR2 (germline): ENHRY, SYGVKD. The CDR3 length is 16 residues. J was trimmed by 4 bases and V by 7 bases; bases with no gene match: 10.

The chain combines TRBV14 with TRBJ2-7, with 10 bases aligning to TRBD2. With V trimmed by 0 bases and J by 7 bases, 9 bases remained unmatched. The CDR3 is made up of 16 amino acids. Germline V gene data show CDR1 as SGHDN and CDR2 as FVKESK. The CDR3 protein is CASSQDRTSGLGEQYF. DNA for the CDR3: TGTGCCAGCAGCCAAGATCGGACTAGCGGTCTAGGTGAGCAGTACTTC.

DNA for the CDR3: TGTGCCAGCAGTTACTCGTCTACAGGGGGTCTCTATGGCTACACCTTC. Its protein is CASSYSSTGGLYGYTF. The chain joins TRBV6-5 to TRBJ1-2; 8 nucleotides match TRBD1. The CDR3 spans 16 residues. The ends lost 0 bases at V and 4 bases at J; junction bases unmatched: 7. CDR1 is MNHEY, CDR2 SVGAGI, per germline.

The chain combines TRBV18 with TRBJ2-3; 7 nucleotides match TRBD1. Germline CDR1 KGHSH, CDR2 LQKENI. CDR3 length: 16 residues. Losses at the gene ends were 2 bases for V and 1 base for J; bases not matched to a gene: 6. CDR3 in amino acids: CASSPKTGSGTDTQYF. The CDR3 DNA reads TGTGCCAGCTCACCAAAGACAGGGTCGGGCACAGATACGCAGTATTTT. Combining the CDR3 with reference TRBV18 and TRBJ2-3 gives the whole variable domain NAGVMQNPRHLVRRRGQEARLRCSPMKGHSHVYWYRQLPEEGLKFMVYLQKENIIDESGMPKERFSAEFPKEGPSILRIQQVVRGDSAAYFCASSPKTGSGTDTQYFGPGTRLTVL.

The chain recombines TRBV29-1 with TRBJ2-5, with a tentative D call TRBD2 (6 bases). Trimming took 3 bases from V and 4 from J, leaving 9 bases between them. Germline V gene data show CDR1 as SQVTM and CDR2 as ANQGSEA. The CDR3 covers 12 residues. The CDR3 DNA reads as TGCAGCGTTGAGGAGGGAGGAGAGACCCAGTACTTC. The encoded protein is CSVEEGGETQYF.

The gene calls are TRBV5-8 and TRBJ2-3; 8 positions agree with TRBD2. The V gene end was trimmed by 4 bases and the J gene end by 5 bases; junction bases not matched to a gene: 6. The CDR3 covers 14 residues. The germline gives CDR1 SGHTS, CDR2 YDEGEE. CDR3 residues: CASSRGGAGDTQYF. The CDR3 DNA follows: TGTGCCAGCAGCCGGGGGGGGGCGGGAGATACGCAGTATTTT.

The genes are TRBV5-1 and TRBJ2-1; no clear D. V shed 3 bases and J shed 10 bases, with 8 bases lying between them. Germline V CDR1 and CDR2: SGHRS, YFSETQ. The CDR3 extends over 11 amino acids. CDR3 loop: CASSYQREQFF. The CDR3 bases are TGCGCCAGCAGCTACCAGCGCGAGCAGTTCTTC.

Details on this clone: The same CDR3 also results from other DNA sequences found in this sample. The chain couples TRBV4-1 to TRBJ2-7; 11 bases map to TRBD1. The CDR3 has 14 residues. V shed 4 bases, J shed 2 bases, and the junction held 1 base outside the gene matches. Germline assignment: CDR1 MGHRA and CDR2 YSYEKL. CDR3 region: CASSLGQGAYEQYF. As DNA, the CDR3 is TGCGCCAGCAGCCTGGGACAGGGGGCCTACGAGCAGTACTTC.

CDR3 residues: CASSSAVPGETQYF. In DNA, the CDR3 is TGTGCCAGCAGCTCCGCGGTGCCGGGAGAGACCCAGTACTTC. The chain couples TRBV5-4 to TRBJ2-5; D is unclear. The CDR3 contains 14 residues. The V end lost 3 bases, the J end lost 4 bases, and 13 bases lay between the germline ends. Germline lookup yields CDR1 SGHNT and CDR2 YYREEE (reference sequence).

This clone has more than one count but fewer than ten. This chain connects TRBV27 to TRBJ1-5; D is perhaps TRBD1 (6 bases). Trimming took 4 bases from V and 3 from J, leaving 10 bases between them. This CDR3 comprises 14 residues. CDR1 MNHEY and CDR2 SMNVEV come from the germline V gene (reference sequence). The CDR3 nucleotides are TGTGCCAGCAGTTCTCAGGGGCCCAATCAGCCCCAGCATTTT. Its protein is CASSSQGPNQPQHF.

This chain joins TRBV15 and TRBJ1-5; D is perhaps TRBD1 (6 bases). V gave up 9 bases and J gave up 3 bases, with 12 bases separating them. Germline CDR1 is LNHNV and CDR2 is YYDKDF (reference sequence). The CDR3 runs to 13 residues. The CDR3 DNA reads TGTGCCACTAGCGCAGGGGACAATCAGCCCCAGCATTTT. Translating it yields CATSAGDNQPQHF.

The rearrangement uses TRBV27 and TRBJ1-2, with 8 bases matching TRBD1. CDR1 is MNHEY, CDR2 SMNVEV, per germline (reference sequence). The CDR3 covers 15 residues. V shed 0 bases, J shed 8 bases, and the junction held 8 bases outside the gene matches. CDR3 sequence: CASSLSKTGVRGYTF. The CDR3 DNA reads TGTGCCAGCAGTTTATCAAAGACAGGGGTGCGAGGCTACACCTTC.

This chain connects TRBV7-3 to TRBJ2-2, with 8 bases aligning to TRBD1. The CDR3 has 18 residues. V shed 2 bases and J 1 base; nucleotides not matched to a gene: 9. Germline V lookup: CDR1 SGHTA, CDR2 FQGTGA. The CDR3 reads CASSLGARDRRNTGELFF. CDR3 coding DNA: TGTGCCAGCAGCTTAGGGGCCCGGGACAGGCGGAACACCGGGGAGCTGTTTTTT. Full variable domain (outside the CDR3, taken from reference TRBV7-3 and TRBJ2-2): GAGVSQTPSNKVTEKGKYVELRCDPISGHTALYWYRQSLGQGPEFLIYFQGTGAADDSGLPNDRFFAVRPEGSVSTLKIQRTERGDSAVYLCASSLGARDRRNTGELFFGEGSRLTVL.

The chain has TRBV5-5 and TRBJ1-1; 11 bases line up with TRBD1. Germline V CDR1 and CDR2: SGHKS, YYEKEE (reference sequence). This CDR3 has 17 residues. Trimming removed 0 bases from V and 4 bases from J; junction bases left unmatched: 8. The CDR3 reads CASSLGAGTGGFTEAFF. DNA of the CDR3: TGTGCCAGCAGCTTGGGTGCCGGGACAGGGGGTTTCACTGAAGCTTTCTTT.

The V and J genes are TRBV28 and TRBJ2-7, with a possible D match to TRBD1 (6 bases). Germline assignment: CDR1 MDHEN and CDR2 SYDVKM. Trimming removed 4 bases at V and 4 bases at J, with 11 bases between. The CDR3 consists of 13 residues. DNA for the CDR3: TGTGCCAGCAGTTCAGGGGTTCCTTACGAGCAGTACTTC. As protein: CASSSGVPYEQYF.

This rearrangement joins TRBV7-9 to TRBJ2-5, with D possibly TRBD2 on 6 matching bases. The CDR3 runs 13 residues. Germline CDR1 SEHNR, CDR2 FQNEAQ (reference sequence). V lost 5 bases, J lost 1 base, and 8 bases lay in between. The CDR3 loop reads CASSGGIQETQYF. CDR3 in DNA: TGTGCCAGCAGCGGGGGGATCCAAGAGACCCAGTACTTC. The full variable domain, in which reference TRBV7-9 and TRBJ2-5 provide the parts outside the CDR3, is DTGVSQNPRHKITKRGQNVTFRCDPISEHNRLYWYRQTLGQGPEFLTYFQNEAQLEKSRLLSDRFSAERPKGSFSTLEIQRTEQGDSAMYLCASSGGIQETQYFGPGTRLLVL.

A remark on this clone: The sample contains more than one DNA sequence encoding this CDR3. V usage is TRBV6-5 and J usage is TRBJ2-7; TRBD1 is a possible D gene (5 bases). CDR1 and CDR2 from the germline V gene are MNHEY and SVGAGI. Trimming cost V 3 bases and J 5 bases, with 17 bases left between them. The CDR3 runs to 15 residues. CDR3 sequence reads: CASSYPTSGSHEQYF. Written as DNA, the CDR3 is TGTGCCAGCAGTTATCCAACTTCAGGGTCCCACGAGCAGTACTTC.